This T cell receptor (beta chain) stems from a study of cytomegalovirus exposure and HLA in healthy donors. Use of 60 Vbeta and 13 Jbeta primers characterized the PCR. The data were produced by immunoSEQ multiplex PCR, yet TCRdb's version contains in-frame clones alone and is incomplete. The sample shows 150,000 to 200,000 clones, around 79% of them seen only once. V dropped 5 bases and J dropped 2; count of bases not matched to a gene: 5. CDR3 length: 14 residues. Germline CDR1 LNHDA, CDR2 SQIVND (reference sequence). Sequences were obtained from PBMCs. The origin of this receptor is a woman between 40 and 55 years old in good health and CMV-seropositive. The rearrangement links TRBV19 to TRBJ2-7; TRBD1 matches at 8 bases. The CDR3 DNA reads as TGTGCCAGTAGTTCGACAGGGGCAACCTACGAGCAGTACTTC. It specifies CASSSTGATYEQYF.